These T cell receptor beta chains were read from a single sample in a study of T-cell memory formation after mild COVID-19. From the 5' RACE reads, TCRdb called clonotypes with MiXCR, one entry per CDR3 protein. The table includes roughly 110,000 distinct CDR3 sequences, approximately 13% detected once. Sequenced material: PBMCs or a T cell subset sorted from them (not recorded which). The origin of the receptors is an adult woman who had mild COVID-19 (a few samples of this study predate the infection). Cell type and time point are not known. CDR3s include the opening cysteine and the closing phenylalanine or tryptophan. A D gene is named only where the DNA matches it firmly. Size is omitted from some rows. Given values are once, few, many or a class for expanded clones.

abundance	d_gene	j_gene	v_gene	CDR3nt	CDR3aa
-	-	TRBJ2-3	TRBV4-1	TGCGCCAGCAGCCTCAATGGACAGTCAGATACGCAGTATTTT	CASSLNGQSDTQYF
few	-	TRBJ2-5	TRBV9	TGTGCCAGCAGCCCCTGGGACGTCGCAGAGACCCAGTACTTC	CASSPWDVAETQYF
many	TRBD2	TRBJ2-3	TRBV12-3/TRBV12-4	TGTGCCAGCAGTTTTGTAGCGGGGGGCCGCACAGATACGCAGTATTTT	CASSFVAGGRTDTQYF
-	-	TRBJ2-5	TRBV4-1	TGCGCCAGCAGTCGAACCGGGACTGAAAAAGAGACCCAGTACTTC	CASSRTGTEKETQYF
few	-	TRBJ2-3	TRBV20-1	TGCAGTGCTAGAGGGGGGGGCTACACTCCTATTAGCACAGATACGCAGTATTTT	CSARGGGYTPISTDTQYF
-	-	TRBJ2-5	TRBV20-1	TGCAGTGCTAGAGACCTCTTCGACGCGGGGCAGACCCAGTACTTC	CSARDLFDAGQTQYF
-	-	TRBJ1-6	TRBV4-1	TGCGCCAGCAGCCAAGAGTGGGGGGGTTCTCCCCTCCACTTT	CASSQEWGGSPLHF
many	-	TRBJ2-7	TRBV5-1	TGCGCCAGCAGCTACGTGGGCAACTCCTACGAGCAGTACTTC	CASSYVGNSYEQYF
few	-	TRBJ1-6	TRBV9	TGTGCCAGCAGCGTAGAATATACAGTCCGATCGAACAAGTTCTATAATTCACCCCTCCACTTT	CASSVEYTVRSNKFYNSPLHF
few	-	TRBJ2-1	TRBV6-6	TGTGCCAGCAGTCCACGAGCGGACGGCCCCTATGAGCAGTTCTTC	CASSPRADGPYEQFF
few	-	TRBJ2-5	TRBV29-1	TGCAGCGTTGAAGGTGGCGTAGGGGGGGCCCAGTACTTC	CSVEGGVGGAQYF
many	TRBD2	TRBJ2-1	TRBV2	TGTGCCAGCAGTGAAGGGGCTAGCCCGGGGGGTGAGCAGTTCTTC	CASSEGASPGGEQFF
-	TRBD1	TRBJ2-6	TRBV24-1	TGTGCCACCAGTGATTCTGGACAGGGAAATACTGGGGCCAACGTCCTGACTTTC	CATSDSGQGNTGANVLTF
few	-	TRBJ2-1	TRBV18	TGTGCCAGCTCACCACCCGACGGGGCCGAGCAGTTCTTC	CASSPPDGAEQFF
many	-	TRBJ1-1	TRBV12-3/TRBV12-4	TGTGCCAGCAGTTTACCAGGAAACACTGAAGCTTTCTTT	CASSLPGNTEAFF
few	-	TRBJ2-7	TRBV29-1	TGCAGCGCGAGATCCGGGACCGGTAGCTCCTACGAGCAGTACTTC	CSARSGTGSSYEQYF
few	-	TRBJ2-1	TRBV20-1	TGCAGTGCTAGAGGGGCCCCCGATAATGAGCAGTTCTTC	CSARGAPDNEQFF
few	-	TRBJ2-5	TRBV7-9	TGTGCCAGCAGCCCCCGGGAACCTGCTGGGCGAGAGACCCAGTACTTC	CASSPREPAGRETQYF
few	-	TRBJ2-6	TRBV11-2	TGTGCCAGCAGCCCACTCTTTGGGGTATCCGGGGCCAACGTCCTGACTTTC	CASSPLFGVSGANVLTF
few	-	TRBJ2-4	TRBV28	TGTGCCAGCAGCAAAGACAGAAATCCCCTAGCCAAAAACATTCAGTACTTC	CASSKDRNPLAKNIQYF
-	-	TRBJ1-1	TRBV13	TGTGCCAGCAGCACCCCCCGCATAACTAGTACCATGAACACTGAAGCTTTCTTT	CASSTPRITSTMNTEAFF
-	TRBD2	TRBJ2-1	TRBV12-3/TRBV12-4	TGTGCCAGCAGTGGGGACCGGGGGGGCTACAATGAGCAGTTCTTC	CASSGDRGGYNEQFF
few	TRBD2	TRBJ2-5	TRBV4-2	TGTGCCAGCAGCCTAGGACTAGCGGGGGGCAATATGGGAGAGACCCAGTACTTC	CASSLGLAGGNMGETQYF
many	-	TRBJ1-2	TRBV12-3/TRBV12-4	TGTGCCAGCAGTATTTTCGTCTCGGGGGGCTACACCTTC	CASSIFVSGGYTF
many	-	TRBJ2-7	TRBV29-1	TGCAGCGTTGCGGACAGTTACGAGCAGTACTTC	CSVADSYEQYF
-	-	TRBJ2-7	TRBV2	TGTGCCAGCAGTGAAGCGCTCGGGGAAGAGCAGTACTTC	CASSEALGEEQYF
-	-	TRBJ2-1	TRBV29-1	TGCAGCGTTGAAAAGGAAAGGGTGGGCAATGAGCAGTTCTTC	CSVEKERVGNEQFF
few	TRBD1	TRBJ2-7	TRBV5-1	TGCGCCAGCAGCGCGGGGACAGGGGGCTACGAGCAGTACTTC	CASSAGTGGYEQYF
-	TRBD1	TRBJ1-2	TRBV3-1	TGTGCCAGCATGCCAGGACAGGGGGCGCGGAAGTATGGCTACACCTTC	CASMPGQGARKYGYTF
few	-	TRBJ1-1	TRBV5-1	TGCGCCAGCAGCTCCGACTCTACGGGGGCTTTCTTT	CASSSDSTGAFF
few	TRBD1	TRBJ1-4	TRBV7-9	TGTGCCAGCAGCCCGTACACAGGGGGTGAAGAAAAACTGTTTTTT	CASSPYTGGEEKLFF
many	-	TRBJ2-5	TRBV12-5	TGTGCTAGTGGTTTGGTAATGGGCAGCCAAGAGACCCAGTACTTC	CASGLVMGSQETQYF
many	-	TRBJ2-1	TRBV5-1	TGCGCCAGCAGTGATTCCGGGGAAAGTATCCTGCACAATGAGCAGTTCTTC	CASSDSGESILHNEQFF
-	TRBD1	TRBJ2-7	TRBV29-1	TGCAGCGTTTGGGACAGCCTCAGCTCCTACGAGCAGTACTTC	CSVWDSLSSYEQYF
many	TRBD2	TRBJ2-3	TRBV5-1	TGCGCCAGCAGCTTTTTTGTACCGGAGGAGCGGGACGTGATTTTAGATACGCAGTATTTT	CASSFFVPEERDVILDTQYF
-	-	TRBJ1-2	TRBV2	TGTGCCAGGCAGTCTATCTATGGCTACACCTTC	CARQSIYGYTF
-	-	TRBJ2-2	TRBV4-3	TGCGCCAGCAGCCAAGGAATCGGCGGCACCGGGGAGCTGTTTTTT	CASSQGIGGTGELFF
-	-	TRBJ2-1	TRBV20-1	TGCAGTGCTAACGAAAAGGGCGGTAGCTCCTACAATGAGCAGTTCTTC	CSANEKGGSSYNEQFF
-	-	TRBJ1-3	TRBV12-3/TRBV12-4	TGTGCCAGCAGTTCGGGATCTTTAAACACCATATATTTT	CASSSGSLNTIYF
-	-	TRBJ1-1	TRBV20-1	TGCAGTGCTAGAACGGGTTCCGGGGACACTGAAGCTTTCTTT	CSARTGSGDTEAFF
few	TRBD1	TRBJ2-1	TRBV19	TGTGCCAGTAGTACAAGGGACAGCCACAATGAGCAGTTCTTC	CASSTRDSHNEQFF
-	-	TRBJ1-5	TRBV27	TGTGCCAGCAGTTTATTTGGGACAATGAATCAGCCCCAGCATTTT	CASSLFGTMNQPQHF
many	TRBD2	TRBJ2-1	TRBV6-2/TRBV6-3	TGTGCCAGCAGTTACTCGAGCGGGGGCTACAATGAGCAGTTCTTC	CASSYSSGGYNEQFF
-	TRBD2	TRBJ2-1	TRBV20-1	TGCAGTGTCCTAGCGGCCACCTACAATGAGCAGTTCTTC	CSVLAATYNEQFF
-	TRBD2	TRBJ2-3	TRBV7-2	TGTGCCAGCAGCTTAGTGAGCAGCGGGAGGGGGTTCATAGATACGCAGTATTTT	CASSLVSSGRGFIDTQYF
-	-	TRBJ2-3	TRBV6-5	TGTGCCAGCTCCCTACGGGGAGTTAGCACAGATACGCAGTATTTT	CASSLRGVSTDTQYF
-	-	TRBJ2-5	TRBV24-1	TGTGCCACCAGCGCTTTGGGACGGCGGCAGGAGACCCAGTACTTC	CATSALGRRQETQYF
-	-	TRBJ2-7	TRBV9	TGTGCCAGCAGCTACTCGACAGGAGGTACGTTGGAGCAGTACTTC	CASSYSTGGTLEQYF
many	TRBD2	TRBJ2-1	TRBV29-1	TGCAGCGTTGAAGGGGGGGAGGGTAGCTCCTACAATGAGCAGTTCTTC	CSVEGGEGSSYNEQFF
few	TRBD2	TRBJ2-3	TRBV9	TGTGCCAGCAGCGTAGGGGGCGGGAGAGGCACAGATACGCAGTATTTT	CASSVGGGRGTDTQYF
-	TRBD1	TRBJ2-3	TRBV5-1	TGCGCCAGCAGCTCAGGGGGCGAAGATACGCAGTATTTT	CASSSGGEDTQYF
few	-	TRBJ2-2	TRBV20-1	TGCAGTGCTTGGGACTTGAACACCGGGGAGCTGTTTTTT	CSAWDLNTGELFF
few	-	TRBJ2-7	TRBV11-2	TGTGCCAGCAGCTTAGGCGCTAGCGCGGCCTACGAGCAGTACTTC	CASSLGASAAYEQYF
-	TRBD2	TRBJ2-1	TRBV15	TGTGCCACCAGCAGAACCGACCTAGCGGGAGGGCCTCCTGAGCAGTTCTTC	CATSRTDLAGGPPEQFF
-	-	TRBJ2-7	TRBV6-4	TGTGCCAGCAGCCCCAAGACAGGTCGCGAGCAGTACTTC	CASSPKTGREQYF